These 13 T cell receptor beta chains came from one sample sequenced in a study of blood T cells in healthy people across ages (dated by TCRdb to 2014 to 2015). Library generation was performed with 5' RACE. The data were produced on an Illumina HiSeq 2500. A second 7 to 11 cycle PCR used a sample-barcoded 5' primer and a J-beta primer mix. TCRdb reprocessing: public reads trimmed at Q25 with fastp, clones called with MiXCR, in-frame beta chains kept. A single entry per CDR3 protein holds the most common genes and DNA from its merged rows. Recorded for this sample are 700,000 to 900,000 distinct CDR3 sequences; around 24% of them occurred a single time. The ten largest make up over 2.5% of the sample. This sample also appeared in a second study, on T cells of mothers and their children.

The material sequenced was blood. Source of these receptors: a boy between 10 and 17 years old in good health.

The chain's CDR3 is CSARGHSYEQYF. In DNA, the CDR3 is TGCAGTGCTCGGGGGCACTCCTACGAGCAGTACTTC. This rearrangement joins TRBV20-1 to TRBJ2-7; D may correspond to TRBD1 or TRBD2 (6 bases each). The ends were cut back, 5 bases at V and 0 bases at J, with 8 bases in the middle. From germline, CDR1 is DFQATT and CDR2 SNEGSKA (reference sequence). The CDR3 is 12 residues long.

V is TRBV9 and J is TRBJ2-5, with D unresolved. CDR3 size: 15 residues. Trimming shortened V by 0 bases and J by 1 base, and 10 bases separated the two germline ends. The germline V gene encodes CDR1 SGDLS and CDR2 YYNGEE. The CDR3 sequence is CASSVGTLFQETQYF. The CDR3 DNA reads TGTGCCAGCAGCGTAGGAACCCTATTCCAAGAGACCCAGTACTTC.

This clonotype has only a few counts. At one boundary the junction diverges from the germline segment, which might be a read error. The J gene is TRBJ2-1, the V gene TRBV7-9; no definite D call. The length of the CDR3 is 12 residues. Germline V gene data show CDR1 as SEHNR and CDR2 as FQNEAQ (reference sequence). The CDR3 region is CASSYEDNEQFF. Written as DNA, the CDR3 is TGCGCCAGCAGCTATGAGGACAATGAGCAGTTCTTC.

A few counts support this clonotype. This chain joins TRBV7-6 and TRBJ2-5; 7 bases fit TRBD1. The closer fit of TRBJ2-7 to the DNA end suggests the J call may be wrong. The CDR3 loop spans 15 amino acids. Germline CDR1 is SGHVS and CDR2 is FNYEAQ. The CDR3 DNA is TGTGCCAGCAGCTTAGGGTCCCAGGGGGCCTACGAGCAGTACTTC. The encoded protein is CASSLGSQGAYEQYF.

This sequence joins TRBV12-3 or TRBV12-4 and TRBJ2-7, with D perhaps matching TRBD1 (6 bases). This CDR3 has 12 residues. V was shortened by 5 bases and J by 9 bases, with 14 bases between the two germline ends. CDR3 residues: CASSPQGLWQYF. The CDR3 DNA sequence: TGTGCCAGCAGTCCACAGGGTCTGTGGCAGTACTTC.

This clonotype was counted only a few times. V and J are TRBV5-1 and TRBJ2-2; 7 bases agree with TRBD1. The V gene end was trimmed by 5 bases and the J gene end by 5 bases; junction bases not matched to a gene: 3. The CDR3 is made up of 13 amino acids. Looked up from germline, CDR1 is SGHRS and CDR2 is YFSETQ. The CDR3 loop is CASRRQGTGELFF. DNA for the CDR3: TGCGCCAGCAGACGACAGGGAACCGGGGAGCTGTTTTTT.

The chain is built from TRBV12-3 or TRBV12-4 and TRBJ1-3; 8 bases are shared with TRBD1. J gave up 4 bases and V 4 bases, and 0 bases lay outside the gene matches. This CDR3 comprises 13 residues. CDR3 loop: CASSWTGGNTIYF. The DNA for the CDR3 is TGTGCCAGCAGTTGGACAGGGGGAAACACCATATATTTT.

This clonotype turned up a few times. This chain connects TRBV12-3 or TRBV12-4 to TRBJ1-4; D is unclear. V lost 8 bases and J 7 bases, leaving 20 bases between the germline ends. The CDR3 length is 15 residues. The CDR3 spells CASHSDPLGGEKLFF. For the CDR3, the DNA is TGTGCCAGCCATTCGGATCCGCTGGGAGGTGAAAAACTGTTTTTT.

This clonotype has just a few counts. V gene TRBV30 combines with J gene TRBJ2-7; D unresolved. V was shortened by 0 bases and J by 4 bases, with 10 bases between the two germline ends. CDR3 length: 13 amino acids. Germline values: CDR1 GTSNPN, CDR2 SVGIG (reference sequence). This chain's CDR3 is CAWSVAAGYEQYF. In DNA form, the CDR3 reads TGTGCCTGGAGTGTGGCTGCCGGATACGAGCAGTACTTC.

V usage is TRBV10-3 and J usage is TRBJ2-7, with D possibly being TRBD2 (6 bases). The CDR3 runs 15 residues. V lost 0 bases and J 3 bases, leaving 12 bases between the germline ends. Germline loops: CDR1 ENHRY, CDR2 SYGVKD. CDR3 coding DNA: TGTGCCATCAGTGAGTCTGGAGGGTTACTCTACGAGCAGTACTTC. Translating it yields CAISESGGLLYEQYF.

As for this clonotype: The junction shows a germline mismatch at one end, possibly a read error. This chain connects TRBV5-1 to TRBJ2-5; D gene unclear. Germline V gives CDR1 SGHRS, CDR2 YFSETQ. CDR3 length: 15 amino acids. Here the CDR3 DNA reads TGCGCCAGCAGCTTGGCCCGTCCCGACCAAGAGGCCCAGTACTTC. This gives the protein CASSLARPDQEAQYF.

The rearrangement links TRBV28 to TRBJ2-7; D tentatively reads TRBD1 or TRBD2 (5 bases each). The CDR3 has 11 residues. Trimming left V 2 bases short and J 9 bases short, with 8 bases between. Germline assignment: CDR1 MDHEN and CDR2 SYDVKM. CDR3 bases: TGTGCCAGCAGTTTAACTAGGGGGCAGTACTTC. It codes for CASSLTRGQYF.

This clonotype was recorded a few times. This rearrangement joins TRBV6-4 to TRBJ2-2; 7 nucleotides align to TRBD2. CDR1 is MRHNA, CDR2 SNTAGT, per germline. With 9 bases clipped from V and 0 bases from J, the junction kept 10 bases outside the gene matches. The CDR3 covers 16 residues. CDR3 region: CASLIKRGSNTGELFF. In DNA, the CDR3 is TGTGCCAGTCTGATTAAGCGGGGATCGAACACCGGGGAGCTGTTTTTT.